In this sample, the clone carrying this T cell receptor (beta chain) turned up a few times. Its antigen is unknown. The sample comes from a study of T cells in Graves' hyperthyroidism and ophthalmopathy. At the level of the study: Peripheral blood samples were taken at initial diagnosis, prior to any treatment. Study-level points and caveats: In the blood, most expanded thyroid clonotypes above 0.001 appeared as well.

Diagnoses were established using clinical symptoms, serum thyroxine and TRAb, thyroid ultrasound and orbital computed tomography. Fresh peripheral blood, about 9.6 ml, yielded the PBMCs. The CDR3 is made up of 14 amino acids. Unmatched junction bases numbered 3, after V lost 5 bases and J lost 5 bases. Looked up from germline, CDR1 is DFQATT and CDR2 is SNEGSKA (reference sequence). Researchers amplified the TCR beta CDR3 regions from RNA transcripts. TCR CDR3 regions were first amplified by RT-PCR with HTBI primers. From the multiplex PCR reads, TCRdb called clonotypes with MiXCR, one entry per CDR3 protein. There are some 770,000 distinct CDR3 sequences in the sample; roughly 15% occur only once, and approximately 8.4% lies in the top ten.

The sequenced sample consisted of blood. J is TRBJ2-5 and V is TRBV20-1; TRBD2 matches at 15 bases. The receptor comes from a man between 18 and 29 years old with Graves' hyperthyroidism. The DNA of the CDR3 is TGCAGTGCTTCAGGGACTAGCGGGAGGGAGACCCAGTACTTC. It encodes CSASGTSGRETQYF.